This TCR beta chain was identified during a study of cytomegalovirus exposure and HLA in healthy donors. This clone was observed once. Per the germline V gene, CDR1 is SNHLY and CDR2 is FYNNEI. The CDR3 runs to 12 residues. Trimming removed 1 base from V and 3 bases from J, with 4 bases in between. The PCR was carried out with 60 Vbeta primers and 13 Jbeta primers. Sequencing was performed with immunoSEQ multiplex PCR; in TCRdb, only in-frame clones are kept and a portion is missing. The table lists more than 110,000 clones, about 75% of them singletons. V and J are TRBV2 and TRBJ2-7; D is ambiguous. Sequenced: PBMCs. The sequence derives from a man aged 18 to 30 in good health and CMV-seronegative. Here the CDR3 DNA reads TGTGCCAGCAGTGAAGGCGGCTACGAGCAGTACTTC. Protein sequence: CASSEGGYEQYF.